This T cell receptor (beta chain) is from a study of cytomegalovirus exposure and HLA in healthy donors. Study-level findings and limits: Per a prior analysis, the majority of TCR beta V segments were productive roughly 87% or roughly 30% of the time. Some V segments, including TRBV6-2 and TRBV6-3, were excluded as indistinguishable. It was reportedly the case that the classifier diagnosed cytomegalovirus status with high specificity and sensitivity. From TCR beta sequences, most subjects' HLA-A and HLA-B alleles were reportedly predicted accurately.

Germline CDR1 reads SGHTA; CDR2 reads FQGTGA. This CDR3 is built from 15 residues. V lost 0 bases and J 8 bases, leaving 16 bases between the germline ends. Comment on this clone: Its antigen is not identified.

PCR used 60 Vbeta primers and 13 Jbeta primers. Assay used: immunoSEQ multiplex PCR; TCRdb lists only in-frame clones, some missing. In the table there are around 86,000 clones, roughly 79% of which are singletons. The chain employs TRBV7-3 and TRBJ1-2; D perhaps matches TRBD1 (6 bases). The sequence derives from a female donor in good health and CMV-seronegative. Sequencing was performed on PBMCs. CDR3 amino acids: CASSLTGTTGAGYTF. The CDR3 nucleotides are TGTGCCAGCAGCTTAACGGGTACGACAGGTGCCGGCTACACCTTC. Together with reference TRBV7-3 and TRBJ1-2, the CDR3 gives the full variable domain: GAGVSQTPSNKVTEKGKYVELRCDPISGHTALYWYRQSLGQGPEFLIYFQGTGAADDSGLPNDRFFAVRPEGSVSTLKIQRTERGDSAVYLCASSLTGTTGAGYTFGSGTRLTVV.